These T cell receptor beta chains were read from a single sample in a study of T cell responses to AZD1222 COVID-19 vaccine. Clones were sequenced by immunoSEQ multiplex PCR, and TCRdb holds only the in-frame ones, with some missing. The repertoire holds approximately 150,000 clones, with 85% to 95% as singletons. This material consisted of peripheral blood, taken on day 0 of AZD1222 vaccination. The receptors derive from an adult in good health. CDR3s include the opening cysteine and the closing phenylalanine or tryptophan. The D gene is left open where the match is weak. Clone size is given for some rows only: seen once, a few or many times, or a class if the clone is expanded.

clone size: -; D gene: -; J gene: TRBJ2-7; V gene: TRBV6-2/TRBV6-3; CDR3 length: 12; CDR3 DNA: TGTGCCAGCAGTCTCACTAGCTACGAGCAGTACTTC; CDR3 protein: CASSLTSYEQYF
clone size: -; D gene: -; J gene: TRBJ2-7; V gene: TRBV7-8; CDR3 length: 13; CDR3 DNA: TGTGCCAGCAGCTATCCCGAGCCCTACGAGCAGTACTTC; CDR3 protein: CASSYPEPYEQYF
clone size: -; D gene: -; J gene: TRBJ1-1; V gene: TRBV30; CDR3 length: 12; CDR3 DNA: TGTGCCTGGAGCGTAGTGAACACTGAAGCTTTCTTT; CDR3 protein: CAWSVVNTEAFF
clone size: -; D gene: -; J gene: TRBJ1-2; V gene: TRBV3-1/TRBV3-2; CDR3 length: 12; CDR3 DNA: TGTGCCAGCAGCCAAGATTCTCACTACTACACCTTC; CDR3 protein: CASSQDSHYYTF
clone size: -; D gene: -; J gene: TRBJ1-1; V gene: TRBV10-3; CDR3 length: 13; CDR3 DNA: TGTGCCATCACCCCGGGAGTGAACACTGAAGCTTTCTTT; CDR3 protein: CAITPGVNTEAFF
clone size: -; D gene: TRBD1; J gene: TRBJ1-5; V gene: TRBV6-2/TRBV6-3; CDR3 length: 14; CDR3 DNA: TGTGCCAGCAGTCACAGGGGGCAGGGTCAGCCCCAGCATTTT; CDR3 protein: CASSHRGQGQPQHF
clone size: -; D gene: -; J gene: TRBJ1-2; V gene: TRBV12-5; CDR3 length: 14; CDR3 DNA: TGTGCTAGTGGTTTGGTATCAGCTAACTATGGCTACACCTTC; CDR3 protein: CASGLVSANYGYTF
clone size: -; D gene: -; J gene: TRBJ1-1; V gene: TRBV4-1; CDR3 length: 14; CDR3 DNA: TGCGCCAGCAGCCAAGATAGAGGGGGGGCTGAAGCTTTCTTT; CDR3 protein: CASSQDRGGAEAFF
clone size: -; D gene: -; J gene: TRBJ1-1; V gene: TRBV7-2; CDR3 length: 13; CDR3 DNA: TGTGCCAGCAGCTTAGGAGGAGGTATTGAAGCTTTCTTT; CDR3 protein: CASSLGGGIEAFF
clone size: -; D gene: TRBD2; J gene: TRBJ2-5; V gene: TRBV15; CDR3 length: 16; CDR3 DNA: TGTGCCACCAGCAGAGATCGAGCGGGAGACTTGGGGACCCAGTACTTC; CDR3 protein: CATSRDRAGDLGTQYF
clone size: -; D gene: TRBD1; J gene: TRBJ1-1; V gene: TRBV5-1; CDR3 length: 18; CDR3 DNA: TGCGCCAGCAGCTACTACTGGACAGGAGCCTCTATGAACACTGAAGCTTTCTTT; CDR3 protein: CASSYYWTGASMNTEAFF
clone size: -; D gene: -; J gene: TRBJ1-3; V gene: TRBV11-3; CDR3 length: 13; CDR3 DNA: TGTGCCAGCAGCACCTACAGGGGAAACACCATATATTTT; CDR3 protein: CASSTYRGNTIYF
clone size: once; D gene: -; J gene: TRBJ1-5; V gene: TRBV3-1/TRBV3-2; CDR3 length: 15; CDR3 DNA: TGTGCCAGCAGCCAAGGGGGCCCCATAAATCAGCCCCAGCATTTT; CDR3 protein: CASSQGGPINQPQHF
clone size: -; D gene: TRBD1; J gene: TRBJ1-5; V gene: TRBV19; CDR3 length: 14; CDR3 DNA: TGTGCCAGCAAAAGCGGACAGGGAAATCAGCCCCAGCATTTT; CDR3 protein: CASKSGQGNQPQHF
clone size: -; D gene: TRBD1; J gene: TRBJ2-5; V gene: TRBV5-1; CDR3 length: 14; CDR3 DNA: TGCGCCAGCAGCTTGGGGGACAGCCAAGAGACCCAGTACTTC; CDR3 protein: CASSLGDSQETQYF
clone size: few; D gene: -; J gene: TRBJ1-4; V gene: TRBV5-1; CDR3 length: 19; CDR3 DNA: TGCGCCAGCAGCTCCCCTCGGGACTCCCCTAAGGGGGCTAATGAAAAACTGTTTTTT; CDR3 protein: CASSSPRDSPKGANEKLFF
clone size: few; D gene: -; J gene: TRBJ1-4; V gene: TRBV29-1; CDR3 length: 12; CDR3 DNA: TGCAGCGTTGGGGGGGATGGTGAAAAACTGTTTTTT; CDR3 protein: CSVGGDGEKLFF
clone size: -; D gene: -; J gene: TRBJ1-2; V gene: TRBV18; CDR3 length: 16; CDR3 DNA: TGTGCCAGCTCACCACCGGACAGACGAGCTAACTATGGCTACACCTTC; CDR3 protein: CASSPPDRRANYGYTF
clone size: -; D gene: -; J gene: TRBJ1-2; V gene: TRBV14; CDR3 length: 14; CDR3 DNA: TGTGCCAGCAGCCTCACTCTGGGCGCCTATGGCTACACCTTC; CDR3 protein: CASSLTLGAYGYTF
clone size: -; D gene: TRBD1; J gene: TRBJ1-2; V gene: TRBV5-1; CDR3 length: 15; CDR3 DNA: TGCGCCAGCAGCTTCAGGGGGGAGAATAGCTATGGCTACACCTTC; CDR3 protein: CASSFRGENSYGYTF
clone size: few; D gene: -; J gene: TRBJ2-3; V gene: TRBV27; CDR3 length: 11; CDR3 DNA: TGTGCCAGCGGGACCACAGATACGCAGTATTTT; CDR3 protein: CASGTTDTQYF
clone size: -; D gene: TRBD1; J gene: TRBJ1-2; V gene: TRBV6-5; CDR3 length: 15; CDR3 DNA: TGTGCCAGCAGGATCTCCGGGACAGTTAACTATGGCTACACCTTC; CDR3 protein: CASRISGTVNYGYTF
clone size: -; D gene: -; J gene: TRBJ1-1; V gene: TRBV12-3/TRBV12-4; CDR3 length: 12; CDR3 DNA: TGTGCCAGCAGTGACGGGGAGGTCTCGGCTTTCTTT; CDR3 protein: CASSDGEVSAFF
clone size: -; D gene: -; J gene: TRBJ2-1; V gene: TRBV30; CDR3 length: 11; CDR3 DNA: TGTGCCTGGCATGAGTGGGATGAGCAGTTCTTC; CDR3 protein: CAWHEWDEQFF
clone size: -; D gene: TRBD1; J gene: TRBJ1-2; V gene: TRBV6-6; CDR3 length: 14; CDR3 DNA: TGTGCCAGCACCCCCCTGGGACAGGGCTATGGCTACACCTTC; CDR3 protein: CASTPLGQGYGYTF
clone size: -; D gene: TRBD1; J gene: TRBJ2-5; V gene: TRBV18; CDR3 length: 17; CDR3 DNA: TGTGCCAGCTCACCAGGAACCGGGACAGGGCCAGTGGGGACCCAGTACTTC; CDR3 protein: CASSPGTGTGPVGTQYF
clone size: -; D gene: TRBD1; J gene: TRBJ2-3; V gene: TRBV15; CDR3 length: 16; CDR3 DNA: TGTGCCACCAGCAGAGATCTGGGACAGGGGGCAGATACGCAGTATTTT; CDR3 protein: CATSRDLGQGADTQYF
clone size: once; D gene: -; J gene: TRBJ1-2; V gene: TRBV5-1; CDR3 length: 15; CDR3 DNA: TGCGCCAGCAGCCCGAGGACAGAGACTAACTATGGCTACACCTTC; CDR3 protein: CASSPRTETNYGYTF
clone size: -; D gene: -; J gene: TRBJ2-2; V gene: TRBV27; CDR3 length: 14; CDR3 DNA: TGTGCCAGCACGTGGGGGAGCGGGACCGGGGAGCTGTTTTTT; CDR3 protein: CASTWGSGTGELFF
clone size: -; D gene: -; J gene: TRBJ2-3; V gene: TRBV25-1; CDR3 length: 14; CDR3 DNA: TGTGCCAGCAGTGATCGGGGGCCCACAGATACGCAGTATTTT; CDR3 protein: CASSDRGPTDTQYF
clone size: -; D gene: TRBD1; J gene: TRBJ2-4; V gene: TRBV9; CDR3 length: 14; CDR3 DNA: TGTGCCAGCAGCGCCGGGACAGGGAAGGGCATTCAGTACTTC; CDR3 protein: CASSAGTGKGIQYF
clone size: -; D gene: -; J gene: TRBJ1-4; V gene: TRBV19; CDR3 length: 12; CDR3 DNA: TGTGCCAGCGAAGGCCCCCGGGGCTCTCTGTTTTTT; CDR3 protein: CASEGPRGSLFF
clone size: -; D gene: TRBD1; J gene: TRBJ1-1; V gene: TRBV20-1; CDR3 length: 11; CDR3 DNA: TGCAGTGCTAGCCAGGGGGCTGAAGCTTTCTTT; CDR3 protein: CSASQGAEAFF
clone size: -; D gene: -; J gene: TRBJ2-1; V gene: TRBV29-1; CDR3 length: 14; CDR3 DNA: TGCAGCGTGCAAAACCGGGACACTTACAATGAGCAGTTCTTC; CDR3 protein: CSVQNRDTYNEQFF
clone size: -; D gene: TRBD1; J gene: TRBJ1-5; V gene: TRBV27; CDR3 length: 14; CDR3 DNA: TGTGCCAGCAGTTCCAGGACAGGGGGTCAGCCCCAGCATTTT; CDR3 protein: CASSSRTGGQPQHF
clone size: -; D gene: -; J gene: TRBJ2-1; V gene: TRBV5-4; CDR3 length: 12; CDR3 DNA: TGTGCCAGCAGCTTAGAGGTGGATGAGCAGTTCTTC; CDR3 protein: CASSLEVDEQFF
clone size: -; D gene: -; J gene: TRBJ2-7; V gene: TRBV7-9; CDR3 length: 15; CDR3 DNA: TGTGCCAGCAGCCTCACTATACTCAAGGGACACGAGCAGTACTTC; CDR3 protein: CASSLTILKGHEQYF
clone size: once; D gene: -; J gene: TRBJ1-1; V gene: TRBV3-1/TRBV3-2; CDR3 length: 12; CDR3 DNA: TGTGCCAGCAGCCAGGGGGAAAGGAAAGCTTTCTTT; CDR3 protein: CASSQGERKAFF
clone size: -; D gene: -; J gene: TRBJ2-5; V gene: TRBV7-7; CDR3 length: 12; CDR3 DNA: TGTGCCAGCAGCTTAAATCGAGAGACCCAGTACTTC; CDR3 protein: CASSLNRETQYF
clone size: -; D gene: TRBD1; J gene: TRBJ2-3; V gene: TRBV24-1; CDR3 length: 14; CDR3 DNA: TGTGCCACCAGTATGACAGGGAAGGCAGATACGCAGTATTTT; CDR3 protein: CATSMTGKADTQYF
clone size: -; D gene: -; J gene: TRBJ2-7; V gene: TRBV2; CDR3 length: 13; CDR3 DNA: TGTGCCAGCACCGGTCCTAGAAGATACGAGCAGTACTTC; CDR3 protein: CASTGPRRYEQYF
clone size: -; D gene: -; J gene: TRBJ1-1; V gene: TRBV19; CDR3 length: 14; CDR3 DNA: TGTGCCAGTAGTATATCTGGGGTATCCGGTGAAGCTTTCTTT; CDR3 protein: CASSISGVSGEAFF
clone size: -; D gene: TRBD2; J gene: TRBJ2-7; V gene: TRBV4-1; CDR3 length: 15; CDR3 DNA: TGCGCCAGCAGCCCAGATTGGGGGAGGGCTGGCGAGCAGTACTTC; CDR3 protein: CASSPDWGRAGEQYF
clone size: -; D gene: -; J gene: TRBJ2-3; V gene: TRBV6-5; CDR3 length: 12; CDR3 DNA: TGTGCCAGCTCCGCGACTGGGGATACGCAGTATTTT; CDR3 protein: CASSATGDTQYF
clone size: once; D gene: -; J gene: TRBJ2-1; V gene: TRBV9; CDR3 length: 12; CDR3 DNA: TGTGCCAGCAGCGTAGCGTTTCTTGAGCAGTTCTTC; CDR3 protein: CASSVAFLEQFF
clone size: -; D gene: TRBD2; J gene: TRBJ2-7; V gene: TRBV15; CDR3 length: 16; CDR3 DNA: TGTGCCACCAGCAGAGATCAGGCTAGCGGGATTTTCGCGCAGTACTTC; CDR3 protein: CATSRDQASGIFAQYF
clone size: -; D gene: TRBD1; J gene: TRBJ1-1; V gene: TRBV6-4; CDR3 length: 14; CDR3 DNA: TGTGCCAGCAGTGAGGGGACAGGGGGCACTGAAGCTTTCTTT; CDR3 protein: CASSEGTGGTEAFF
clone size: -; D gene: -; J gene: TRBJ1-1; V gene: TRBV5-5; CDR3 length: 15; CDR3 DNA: TGTGCCAGCACCTTACCGTCGGGGGAAGGGACTGAAGCTTTCTTT; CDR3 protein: CASTLPSGEGTEAFF
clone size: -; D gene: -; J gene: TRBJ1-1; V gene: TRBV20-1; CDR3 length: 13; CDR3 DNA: TGCAGTGCTAGTATTCCGAGGGGCACTGAAGCTTTCTTT; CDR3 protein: CSASIPRGTEAFF
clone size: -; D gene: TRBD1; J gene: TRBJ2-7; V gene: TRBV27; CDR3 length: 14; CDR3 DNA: TGTGCCAGCAGTTTAAGGGACAGGAGCTACGAGCAGTACTTC; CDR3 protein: CASSLRDRSYEQYF
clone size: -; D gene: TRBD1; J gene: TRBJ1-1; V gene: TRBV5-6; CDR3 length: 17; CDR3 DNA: TGTGCCAGCAGCCCCGGATGGGGACAGGGGAAGAACACTGAAGCTTTCTTT; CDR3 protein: CASSPGWGQGKNTEAFF
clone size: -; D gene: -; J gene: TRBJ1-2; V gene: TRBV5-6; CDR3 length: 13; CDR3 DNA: TGTGCCAGCAGCTACGGACGGAGCTATGGCTACACCTTC; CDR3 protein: CASSYGRSYGYTF